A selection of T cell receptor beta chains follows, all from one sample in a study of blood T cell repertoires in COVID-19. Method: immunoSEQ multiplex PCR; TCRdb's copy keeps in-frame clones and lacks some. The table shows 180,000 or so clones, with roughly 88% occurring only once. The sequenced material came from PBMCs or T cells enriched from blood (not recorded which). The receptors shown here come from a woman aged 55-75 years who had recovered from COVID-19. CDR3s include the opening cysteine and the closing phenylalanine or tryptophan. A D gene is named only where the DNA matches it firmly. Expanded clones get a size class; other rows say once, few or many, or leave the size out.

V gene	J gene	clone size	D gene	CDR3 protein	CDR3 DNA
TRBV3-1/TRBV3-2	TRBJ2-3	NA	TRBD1	CASSSSTGGGTQTQYF	TGTGCCAGCAGCTCCTCCACAGGGGGCGGTACGCAGACGCAGTATTTT
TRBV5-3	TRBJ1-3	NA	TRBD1	CARSLGVRDRNPSGNTIYF	TGTGCCAGAAGCTTGGGGGTTCGGGACAGGAATCCTTCTGGAAACACCATATATTTT
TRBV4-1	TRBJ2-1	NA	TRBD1	CASSQEEIRTGGYEQFF	TGCGCCAGCAGCCAAGAGGAGATTCGGACAGGGGGGTATGAGCAGTTCTTC
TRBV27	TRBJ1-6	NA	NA	CASSFVGGNSPLHF	TGTGCCAGCAGTTTCGTCGGAGGTAATTCACCCCTCCACTTT
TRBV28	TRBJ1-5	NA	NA	CASSRQSSNQPQHF	TGTGCCAGCAGTAGACAGTCTAGCAATCAGCCCCAGCATTTT
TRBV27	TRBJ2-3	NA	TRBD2	CASSLQMAGADTQYF	TGTGCCAGCAGTTTACAGATGGCGGGGGCAGATACGCAGTATTTT
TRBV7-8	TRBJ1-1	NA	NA	CASSVQEDTEAFF	TGTGCCAGCAGCGTGCAGGAGGACACTGAAGCTTTCTTT
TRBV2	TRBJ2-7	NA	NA	CASSPTENYEQYF	TGTGCCAGCAGCCCTACAGAAAACTACGAGCAGTACTTC
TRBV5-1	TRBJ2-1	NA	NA	CASSLQGSSYNEQFF	TGCGCCAGCAGCTTGCAGGGGTCTTCCTACAATGAGCAGTTCTTC
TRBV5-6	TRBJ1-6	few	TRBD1	CASSSLPGTALNSPLHF	TGTGCCAGCAGCTCCCTCCCCGGGACAGCGCTTAATTCACCCCTCCACTTT
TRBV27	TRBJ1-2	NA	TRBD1	CASSSTGVPPYGYTF	TGTGCCAGCAGTTCCACAGGGGTGCCCCCATATGGCTACACCTTC
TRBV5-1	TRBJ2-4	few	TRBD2	CASSRLAGGPENIQYF	TGCGCCAGCAGCCGACTAGCGGGGGGGCCAGAAAACATTCAGTACTTC
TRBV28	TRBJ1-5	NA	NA	CASSPTRERPQHF	TGTGCCAGCAGTCCCACCCGGGAAAGGCCCCAGCATTTT
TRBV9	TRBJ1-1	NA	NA	CASSVQGGTEAFF	TGTGCCAGCAGCGTACAGGGAGGCACTGAAGCTTTCTTT
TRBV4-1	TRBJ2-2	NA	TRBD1	CASRRTGGTGELFF	TGCGCCAGCAGGAGGACAGGGGGCACCGGGGAGCTGTTTTTT
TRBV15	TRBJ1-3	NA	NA	CATSRVRTVGNTIYF	TGTGCCACCAGCAGAGTTCGCACAGTTGGAAACACCATATATTTT
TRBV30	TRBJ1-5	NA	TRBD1	CAWSGDRGGQPQHF	TGTGCCTGGAGCGGGGACAGGGGAGGGCAGCCCCAGCATTTT
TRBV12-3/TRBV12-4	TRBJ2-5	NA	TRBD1	CASSTGQGETQYF	TGTGCCAGCAGTACCGGACAGGGAGAGACCCAGTACTTC
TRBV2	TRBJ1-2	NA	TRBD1	CASSVKTGGSGYTF	TGTGCCAGCAGTGTTAAGACAGGGGGTAGCGGCTACACCTTC
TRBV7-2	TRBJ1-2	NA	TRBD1	CASSLAPGQGADYGYTF	TGTGCCAGCAGCTTAGCCCCGGGACAGGGGGCTGACTATGGCTACACCTTC
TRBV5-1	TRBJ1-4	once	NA	CASSLGQLNEKLFF	TGCGCCAGCAGCTTGGGCCAGTTAAATGAAAAACTGTTTTTT
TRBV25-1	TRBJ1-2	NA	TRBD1	CATFLDRPFF	TGTGCCACCTTCTTGGACAGGCCTTTCTTC
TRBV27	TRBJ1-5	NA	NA	CASSSDWGGVLQPQHF	TGTGCCAGCAGTTCAGACTGGGGGGGGGTGCTCCAGCCCCAGCATTTT
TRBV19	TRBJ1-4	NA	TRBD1	CASSPTGTALNEKLFF	TGTGCCAGTAGCCCTACCGGGACAGCCCTTAATGAAAAACTGTTTTTT
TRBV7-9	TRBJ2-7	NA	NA	CASSYTPGLQGEQYF	TGTGCCAGCAGCTATACACCGGGACTCCAAGGCGAGCAGTACTTC
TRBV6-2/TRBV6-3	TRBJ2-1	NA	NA	CASSYSSLNEQFF	TGTGCCAGCAGTTACTCGTCTCTCAATGAGCAGTTCTTC
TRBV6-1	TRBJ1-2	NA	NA	CASSELGEHYGYTF	TGTGCCAGCAGTGAACTGGGAGAACACTATGGCTACACCTTC
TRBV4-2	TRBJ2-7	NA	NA	CASSQARDFSYEQYF	TGTGCCAGCAGCCAGGCCAGGGACTTCTCCTACGAGCAGTACTTC
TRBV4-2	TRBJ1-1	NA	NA	CASSQGGGKSEAFF	TGTGCCAGCAGCCAAGGCGGGGGCAAGTCTGAAGCTTTCTTT
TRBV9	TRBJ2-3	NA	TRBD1	CASSVSGDRGTDTQYF	TGTGCCAGCAGCGTGTCTGGTGACAGGGGCACAGATACGCAGTATTTT
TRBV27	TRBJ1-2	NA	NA	CASRHLDTIDYGYTF	TGTGCCAGCAGGCACTTGGACACCATTGACTATGGCTACACCTTC
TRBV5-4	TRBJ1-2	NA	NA	CASRDIANYGYTF	TGTGCCAGCAGAGATATAGCTAACTATGGCTACACCTTC
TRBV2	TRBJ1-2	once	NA	CASSEMTGLGNGYTF	TGTGCCAGCAGTGAGATGACAGGCCTAGGCAATGGCTACACCTTC
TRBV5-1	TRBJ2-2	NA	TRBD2	CASSLVTSGRTGELFF	TGCGCCAGCAGTTTGGTGACTAGCGGAAGAACCGGGGAGCTGTTTTTT
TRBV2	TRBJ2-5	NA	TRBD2	CASSLAGPETQYF	TGTGCCAGCTCTCTAGCGGGCCCAGAGACCCAGTACTTC
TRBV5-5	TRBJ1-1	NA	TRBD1	CASRRDRTTEAFF	TGTGCCAGCCGCCGGGACAGGACGACTGAAGCTTTCTTT
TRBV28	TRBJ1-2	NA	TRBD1	CASETGGGVVGYTF	TGTGCCAGTGAAACAGGGGGCGGAGTGGTCGGCTACACCTTC
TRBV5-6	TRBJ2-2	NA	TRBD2	CASRDQRDSHSGELFF	TGTGCCAGCAGGGACCAGCGGGACTCACACTCCGGGGAGCTGTTTTTT
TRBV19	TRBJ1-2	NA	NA	CASSITGVGYGYTF	TGTGCCAGTAGTATCACCGGAGTGGGCTATGGCTACACCTTC
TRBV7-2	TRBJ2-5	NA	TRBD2	CASSAGTRETQYF	TGTGCCAGCAGCGCAGGGACTAGAGAGACCCAGTACTTC
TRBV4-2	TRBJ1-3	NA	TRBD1	CASSQEMGQGYNTIYF	TGTGCCAGCAGCCAAGAGATGGGACAGGGGTACAACACCATATATTTT
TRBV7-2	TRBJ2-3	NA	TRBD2	CASSFYSGGSDTQYF	TGTGCCAGCAGCTTTTATAGCGGGGGCTCAGATACGCAGTATTTT
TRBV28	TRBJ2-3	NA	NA	CASSPGDTDTQYF	TGTGCCAGCAGTCCCGGGGACACAGATACGCAGTATTTT
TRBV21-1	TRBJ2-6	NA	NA	CASSKAGDRTRSGANVLTF	TGTGCCAGCAGCAAAGCCGGGGACAGAACTCGCTCTGGGGCCAACGTCCTGACTTTC
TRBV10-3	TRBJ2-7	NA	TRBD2	CAISVAAGVLYEQYF	TGTGCCATCAGTGTCGCAGCGGGAGTTCTGTACGAGCAGTACTTC
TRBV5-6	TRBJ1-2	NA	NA	CASSSLGVGYTF	TGTGCCAGCAGCTCCCTAGGGGTTGGCTACACCTTC
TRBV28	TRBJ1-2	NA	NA	CASSFTRQWGGYTF	TGTGCCAGCAGTTTCACCCGACAGTGGGGTGGCTACACCTTC
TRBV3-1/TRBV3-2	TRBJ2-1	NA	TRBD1	CASSLGTAVNEQFF	TGTGCCAGCAGCCTCGGGACAGCCGTCAATGAGCAGTTCTTC
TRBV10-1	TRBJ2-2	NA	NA	CASSGPTGELFF	TGCGCCAGCAGTGGTCCGACCGGGGAGCTGTTTTTT
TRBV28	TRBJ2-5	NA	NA	CASSSPAVETQYF	TGTGCCAGCAGTTCACCTGCAGTTGAGACCCAGTACTTC
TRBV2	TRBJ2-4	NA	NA	CASRPPYRSEMRQNIQYF	TGTGCCAGCAGACCACCATACAGGTCGGAAATGAGGCAAAACATTCAGTACTTC
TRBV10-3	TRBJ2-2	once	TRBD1	CAASFSTGQGKAGELFF	TGTGCCGCATCATTCTCAACGGGACAGGGAAAGGCCGGGGAGCTGTTTTTT
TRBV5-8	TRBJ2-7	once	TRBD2	CASTLAGVKYEQYF	TGTGCCAGCACCTTAGCGGGAGTAAAGTACGAGCAGTACTTC